The 3 T cell receptor beta chains reported below all come from one sample, sequenced in a study of blood T cell repertoires in COVID-19. Profiled with immunoSEQ multiplex PCR; TCRdb holds only in-frame clones, not every one. The data contain about 94,000 clones, approximately 80% of them singletons. The sequenced sample consisted of peripheral blood. These receptors all stem from a human donor in a cohort sampled during active COVID-19.

The genes are TRBV2 and TRBJ1-4; 7 bases map to TRBD1. The CDR3 runs to 13 residues. CDR1 and CDR2 from the germline V gene are SNHLY and FYNNEI. The V segment lost 11 bases and the J segment 3 bases; nucleotides outside the gene matches: 6. As DNA, the CDR3 is TGTGCCGTAGGGGGCAATGCTAATGAAAAACTGTTTTTT. As protein: CAVGGNANEKLFF.

The sample holds one count of this clone. The chain carries TRBV25-1 and TRBJ1-1, with D tentatively TRBD1 (6 bases). The ends were cut back, 6 bases at V and 1 base at J, with 12 bases in the middle. Germline V gene data show CDR1 as MGHDK and CDR2 as SYGVNS. This CDR3 contains 14 residues. CDR3 loop: CASRTGTSNTEAFF. CDR3 nucleotide sequence: TGTGCCAGCAGGACCGGGACATCGAACACTGAAGCTTTCTTT. Together with reference TRBV25-1 and TRBJ1-1, the CDR3 gives the full variable domain: EADIYQTPRYLVIGTGKKITLECSQTMGHDKMYWYQQDPGMELHLIHYSYGVNSTEKGDLSSESTVSRIRTEHFPLTLESARPSHTSQYLCASRTGTSNTEAFFGQGTRLTVV.

The chain is built from TRBV18 and TRBJ1-5; the D is unclear. Germline V gene data show CDR1 as KGHSH and CDR2 as LQKENI. The CDR3 covers 14 residues. Trimming removed 1 base from V and 2 bases from J, with 6 bases in between. The CDR3 loop reads CASSPLAGNQPQHF. CDR3 nucleotides: TGTGCCAGCTCACCACTGGCTGGCAATCAGCCCCAGCATTTT. The whole variable domain, filled in from reference TRBV18 and TRBJ1-5, reads NAGVMQNPRHLVRRRGQEARLRCSPMKGHSHVYWYRQLPEEGLKFMVYLQKENIIDESGMPKERFSAEFPKEGPSILRIQQVVRGDSAAYFCASSPLAGNQPQHFGDGTRLSIL.